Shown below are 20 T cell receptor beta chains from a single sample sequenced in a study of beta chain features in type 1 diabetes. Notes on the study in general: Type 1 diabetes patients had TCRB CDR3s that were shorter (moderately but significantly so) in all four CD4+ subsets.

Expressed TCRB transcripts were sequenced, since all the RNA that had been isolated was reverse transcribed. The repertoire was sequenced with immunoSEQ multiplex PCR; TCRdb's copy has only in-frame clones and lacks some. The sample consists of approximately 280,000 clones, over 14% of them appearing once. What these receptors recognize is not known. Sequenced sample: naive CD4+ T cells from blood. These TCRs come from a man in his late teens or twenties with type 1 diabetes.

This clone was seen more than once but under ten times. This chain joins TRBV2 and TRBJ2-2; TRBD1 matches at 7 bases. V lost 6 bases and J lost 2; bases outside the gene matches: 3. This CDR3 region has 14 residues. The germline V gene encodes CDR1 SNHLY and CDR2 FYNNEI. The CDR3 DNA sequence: TGTGCCAGCAGGACAGGGACCAACACCGGGGAGCTGTTTTTT. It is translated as CASRTGTNTGELFF.

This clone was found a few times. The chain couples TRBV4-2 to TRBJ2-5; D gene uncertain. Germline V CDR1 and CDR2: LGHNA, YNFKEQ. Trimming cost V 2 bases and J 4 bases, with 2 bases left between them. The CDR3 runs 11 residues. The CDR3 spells CASSQRETQYF. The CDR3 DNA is TGTGCCAGCAGCCAACGAGAGACCCAGTACTTC.

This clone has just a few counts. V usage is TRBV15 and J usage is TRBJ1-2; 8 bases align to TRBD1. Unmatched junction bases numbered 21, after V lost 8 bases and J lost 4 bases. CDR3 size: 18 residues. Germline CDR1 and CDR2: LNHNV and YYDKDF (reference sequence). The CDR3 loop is CATRVLGQGRPVSYGYTF. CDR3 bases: TGTGCCACCCGAGTTTTAGGACAGGGAAGGCCGGTCAGCTATGGCTACACCTTC.

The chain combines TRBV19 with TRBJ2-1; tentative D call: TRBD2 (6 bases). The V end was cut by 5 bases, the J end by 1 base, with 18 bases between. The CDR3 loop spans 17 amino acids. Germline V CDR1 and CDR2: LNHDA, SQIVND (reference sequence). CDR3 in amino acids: CASSAGPPDGSYNEQFF. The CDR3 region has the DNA TGTGCCAGTAGTGCGGGACCCCCTGATGGATCCTACAATGAGCAGTTCTTC.

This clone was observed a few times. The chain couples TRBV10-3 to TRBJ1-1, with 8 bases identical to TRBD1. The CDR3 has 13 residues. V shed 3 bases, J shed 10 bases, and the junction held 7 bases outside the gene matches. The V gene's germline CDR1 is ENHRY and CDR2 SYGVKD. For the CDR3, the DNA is TGTGCCATCAGTGATGGCAGGGGGCTAGGAGCTTTCTTT. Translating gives CAISDGRGLGAFF.

The CDR3 sequence: CASRVTLGTEAFF. For the CDR3, the DNA is TGTGCCAGCAGGGTCACCCTCGGGACTGAAGCTTTCTTT. The chain couples TRBV6-1 to TRBJ1-1; the D is unclear. Germline V gene sequence: CDR1 MNHNS, CDR2 SASEGT. This CDR3 has 13 amino acids. Trimming took 6 bases from V and 5 from J, leaving 13 bases between them.

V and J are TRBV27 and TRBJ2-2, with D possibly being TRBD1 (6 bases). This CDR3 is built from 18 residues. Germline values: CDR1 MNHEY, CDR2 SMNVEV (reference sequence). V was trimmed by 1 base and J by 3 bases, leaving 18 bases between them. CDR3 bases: TGTGCCAGCAGTTTATGGGGTCTCGTCAGGGGAGACACCGGGGAGCTGTTTTTT. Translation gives CASSLWGLVRGDTGELFF.

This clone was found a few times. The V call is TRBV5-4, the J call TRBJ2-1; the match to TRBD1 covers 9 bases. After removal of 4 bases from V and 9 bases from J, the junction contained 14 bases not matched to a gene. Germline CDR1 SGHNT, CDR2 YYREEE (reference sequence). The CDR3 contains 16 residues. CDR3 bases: TGTGCCAGCAGCCCCCCCGGGACAGGGAAGGTGGTTGAGCAGTTCTTC. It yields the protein CASSPPGTGKVVEQFF.

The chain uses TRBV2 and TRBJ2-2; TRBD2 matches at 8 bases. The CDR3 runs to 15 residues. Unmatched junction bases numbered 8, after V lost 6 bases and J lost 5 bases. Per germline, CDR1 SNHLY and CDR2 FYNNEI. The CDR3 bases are TGTGCCAGCAGCGCCGCGGGGGGCCGGACCGGGGAGCTGTTTTTT. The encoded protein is CASSAAGGRTGELFF.

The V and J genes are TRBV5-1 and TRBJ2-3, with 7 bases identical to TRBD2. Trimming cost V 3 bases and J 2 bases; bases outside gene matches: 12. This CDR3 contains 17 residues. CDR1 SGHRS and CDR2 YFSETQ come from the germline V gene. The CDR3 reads CASSWGRGLAATDTQYF. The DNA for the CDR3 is TGCGCCAGCAGCTGGGGTCGTGGGCTAGCGGCCACAGATACGCAGTATTTT. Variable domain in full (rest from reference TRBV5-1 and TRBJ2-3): KAGVTQTPRYLIKTRGQQVTLSCSPISGHRSVSWYQQTPGQGLQFLFEYFSETQRNKGNFPGRFSGRQFSNSRSEMNVSTLELGDSALYLCASSWGRGLAATDTQYFGPGTRLTVL.

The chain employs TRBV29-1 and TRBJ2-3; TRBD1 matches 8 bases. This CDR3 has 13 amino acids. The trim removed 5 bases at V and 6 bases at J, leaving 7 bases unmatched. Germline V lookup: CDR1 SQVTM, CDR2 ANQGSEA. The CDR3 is CSVMDRVGDTQYF. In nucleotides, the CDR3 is TGCAGCGTTATGGACAGGGTAGGGGATACGCAGTATTTT.

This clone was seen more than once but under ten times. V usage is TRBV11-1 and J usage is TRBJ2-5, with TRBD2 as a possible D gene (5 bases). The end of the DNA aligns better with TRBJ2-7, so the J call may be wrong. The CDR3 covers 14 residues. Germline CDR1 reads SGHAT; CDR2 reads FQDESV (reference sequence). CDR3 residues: CASSPGLIQVEQYF. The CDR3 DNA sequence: TGTGCCAGCAGCCCAGGACTTATTCAGGTCGAGCAGTACTTC.

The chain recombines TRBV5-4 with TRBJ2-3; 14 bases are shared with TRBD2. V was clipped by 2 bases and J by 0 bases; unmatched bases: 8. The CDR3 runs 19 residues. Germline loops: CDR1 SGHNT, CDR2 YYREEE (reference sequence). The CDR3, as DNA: TGTGCCAGCAGCTTATTCAGACTAGCGGGGGGGCGGAGCACAGATACGCAGTATTTT. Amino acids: CASSLFRLAGGRSTDTQYF.

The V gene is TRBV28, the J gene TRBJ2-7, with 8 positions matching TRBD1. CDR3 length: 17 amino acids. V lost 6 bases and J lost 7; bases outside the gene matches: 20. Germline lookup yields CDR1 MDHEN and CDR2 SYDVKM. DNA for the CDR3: TGTGCCAGCAGACCCATAGGTCGCGACAGGGGCCCCCTTGAGCAGTACTTC. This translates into CASRPIGRDRGPLEQYF.

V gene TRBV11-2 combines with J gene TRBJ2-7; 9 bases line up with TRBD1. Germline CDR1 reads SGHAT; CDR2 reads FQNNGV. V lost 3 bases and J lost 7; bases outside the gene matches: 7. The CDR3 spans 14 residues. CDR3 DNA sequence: TGTGCCAGCAGCTTTGGACAGGGGACGAGAGAGCAGTACTTC. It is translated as CASSFGQGTREQYF.

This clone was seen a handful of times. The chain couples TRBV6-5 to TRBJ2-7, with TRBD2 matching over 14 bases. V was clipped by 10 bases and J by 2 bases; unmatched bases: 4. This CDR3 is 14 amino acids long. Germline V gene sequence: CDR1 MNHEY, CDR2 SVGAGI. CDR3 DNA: TGTGCCACCAGGGGACTAGCGGGAGCCTACGAGCAGTACTTC. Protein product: CATRGLAGAYEQYF.

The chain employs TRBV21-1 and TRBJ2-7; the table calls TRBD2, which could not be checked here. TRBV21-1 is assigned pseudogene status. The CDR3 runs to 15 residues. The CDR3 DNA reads TGTGCCAGCAGCAAAGGGTTTACTAGCGGGACAAGTTGGTACTTC. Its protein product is CASSKGFTSGTSWYF.

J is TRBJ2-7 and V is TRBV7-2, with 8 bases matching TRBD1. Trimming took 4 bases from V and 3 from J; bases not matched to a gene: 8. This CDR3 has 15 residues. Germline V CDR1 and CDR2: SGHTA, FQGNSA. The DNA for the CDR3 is TGTGCCAGCAGCTCTCCCGACAGGGGATACTACGAGCAGTACTTC. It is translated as CASSSPDRGYYEQYF.

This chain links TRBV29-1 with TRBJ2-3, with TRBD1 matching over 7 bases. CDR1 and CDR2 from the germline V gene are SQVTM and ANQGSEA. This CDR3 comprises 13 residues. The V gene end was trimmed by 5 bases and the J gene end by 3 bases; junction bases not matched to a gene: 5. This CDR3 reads CSVKGAVTDTQYF. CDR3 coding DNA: TGCAGCGTTAAGGGGGCCGTAACAGATACGCAGTATTTT.

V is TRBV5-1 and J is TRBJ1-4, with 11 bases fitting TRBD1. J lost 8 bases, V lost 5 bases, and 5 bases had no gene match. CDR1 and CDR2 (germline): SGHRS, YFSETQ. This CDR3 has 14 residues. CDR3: CASRSGTGGEKLFF. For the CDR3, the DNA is TGCGCCAGCAGATCCGGGACAGGGGGAGAAAAACTGTTTTTT.